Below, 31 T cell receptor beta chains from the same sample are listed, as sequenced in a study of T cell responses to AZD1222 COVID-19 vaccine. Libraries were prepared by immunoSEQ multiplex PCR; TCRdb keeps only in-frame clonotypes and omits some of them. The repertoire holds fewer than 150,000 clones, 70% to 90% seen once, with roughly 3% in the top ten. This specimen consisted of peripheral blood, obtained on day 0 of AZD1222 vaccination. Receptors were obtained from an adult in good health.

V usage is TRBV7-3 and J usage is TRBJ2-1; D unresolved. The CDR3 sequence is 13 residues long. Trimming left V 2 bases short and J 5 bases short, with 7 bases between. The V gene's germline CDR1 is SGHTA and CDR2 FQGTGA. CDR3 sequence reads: CASSLGPDNEQFF. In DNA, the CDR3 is TGTGCCAGCAGCTTAGGGCCGGACAATGAGCAGTTCTTC.

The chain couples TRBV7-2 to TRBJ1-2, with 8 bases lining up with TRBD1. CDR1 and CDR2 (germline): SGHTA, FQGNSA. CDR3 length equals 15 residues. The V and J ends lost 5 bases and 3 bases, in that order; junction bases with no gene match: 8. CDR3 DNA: TGTGCCAGCAGCCGTTCGGGACAGGTGGACTATGGCTACACCTTC. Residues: CASSRSGQVDYGYTF.

CDR3: CASSLTSGIRAFF. CDR3 sequence (DNA): TGTGCCAGCAGTTTAACGAGCGGAATAAGGGCTTTCTTT. V is TRBV27 and J is TRBJ1-1; D gene ambiguous. The V end lost 2 bases, the J end lost 11 bases, and 15 bases lay between the germline ends. There are 13 residues in the CDR3. Germline assignment: CDR1 MNHEY and CDR2 SMNVEV (reference sequence).

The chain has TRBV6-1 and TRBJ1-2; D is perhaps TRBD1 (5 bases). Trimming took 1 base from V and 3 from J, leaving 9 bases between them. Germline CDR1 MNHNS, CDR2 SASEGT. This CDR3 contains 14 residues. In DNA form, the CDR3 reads TGTGCCAGCAGTGAAGGGGGGGGTGACTATGGCTACACCTTC. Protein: CASSEGGGDYGYTF.

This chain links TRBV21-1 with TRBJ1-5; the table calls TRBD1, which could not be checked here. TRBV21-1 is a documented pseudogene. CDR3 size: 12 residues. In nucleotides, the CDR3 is TGTGCCAGCAGGCACAGGAATCAGCCCCAGCATTTT. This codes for CASRHRNQPQHF.

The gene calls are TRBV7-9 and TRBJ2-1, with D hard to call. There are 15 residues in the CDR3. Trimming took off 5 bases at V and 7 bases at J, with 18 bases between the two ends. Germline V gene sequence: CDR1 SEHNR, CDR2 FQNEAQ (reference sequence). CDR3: CASSPPPRFGNEQFF. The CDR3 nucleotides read TGTGCCAGCAGCCCTCCCCCCCGGTTTGGGAATGAGCAGTTCTTC.

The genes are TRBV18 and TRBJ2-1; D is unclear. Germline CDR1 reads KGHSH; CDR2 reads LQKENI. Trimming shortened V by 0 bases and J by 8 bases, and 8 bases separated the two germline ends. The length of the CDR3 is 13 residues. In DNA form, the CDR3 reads TGTGCCAGCTCACCACCGTTGGGCGATGAGCAGTTCTTC. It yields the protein CASSPPLGDEQFF. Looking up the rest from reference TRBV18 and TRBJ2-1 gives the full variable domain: NAGVMQNPRHLVRRRGQEARLRCSPMKGHSHVYWYRQLPEEGLKFMVYLQKENIIDESGMPKERFSAEFPKEGPSILRIQQVVRGDSAAYFCASSPPLGDEQFFGPGTRLTVL.

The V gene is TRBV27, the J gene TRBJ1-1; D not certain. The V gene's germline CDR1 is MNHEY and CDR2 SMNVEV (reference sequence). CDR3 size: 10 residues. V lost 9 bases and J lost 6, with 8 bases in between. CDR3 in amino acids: CASVGAEAFF. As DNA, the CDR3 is TGTGCCAGTGTGGGAGCTGAAGCTTTCTTT.

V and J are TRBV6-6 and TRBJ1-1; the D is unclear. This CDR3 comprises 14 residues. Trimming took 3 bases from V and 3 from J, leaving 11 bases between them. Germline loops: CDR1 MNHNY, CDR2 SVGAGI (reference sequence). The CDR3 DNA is TGTGCCAGCAGTTATGGGCCCAGGCACACTGAAGCTTTCTTT. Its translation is CASSYGPRHTEAFF.

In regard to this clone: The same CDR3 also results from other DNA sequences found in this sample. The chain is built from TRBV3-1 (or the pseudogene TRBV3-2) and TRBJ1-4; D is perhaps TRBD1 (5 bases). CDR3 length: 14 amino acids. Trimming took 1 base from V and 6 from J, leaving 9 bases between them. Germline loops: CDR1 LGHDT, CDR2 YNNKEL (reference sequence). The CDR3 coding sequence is TGTGCCAGCAGCCAAGGGCCGGGGGATGAAAAACTGTTTTTT. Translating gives CASSQGPGDEKLFF.

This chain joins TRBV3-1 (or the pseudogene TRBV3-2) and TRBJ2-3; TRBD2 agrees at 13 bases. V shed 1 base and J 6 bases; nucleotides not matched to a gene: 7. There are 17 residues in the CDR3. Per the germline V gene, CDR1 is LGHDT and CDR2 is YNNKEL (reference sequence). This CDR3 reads CASSQVGTSGIKDTQYF. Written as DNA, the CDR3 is TGTGCCAGCAGCCAAGTCGGGACTAGCGGGATAAAGGATACGCAGTATTTT.

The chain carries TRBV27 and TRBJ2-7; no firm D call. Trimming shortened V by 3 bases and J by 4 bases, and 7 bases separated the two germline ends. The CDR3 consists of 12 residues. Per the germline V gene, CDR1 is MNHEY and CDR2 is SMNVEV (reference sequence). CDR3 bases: TGTGCCAGCAGTTTCTTAGGGTACGAGCAGTACTTC. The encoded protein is CASSFLGYEQYF.

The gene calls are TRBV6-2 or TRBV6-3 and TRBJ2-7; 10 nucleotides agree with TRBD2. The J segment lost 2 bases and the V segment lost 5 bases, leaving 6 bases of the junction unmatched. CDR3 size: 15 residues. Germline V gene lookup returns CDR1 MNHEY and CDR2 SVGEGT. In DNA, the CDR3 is TGTGCCAGCAGTAACGGACTAGCGGCGACCTACGAGCAGTACTTC. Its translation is CASSNGLAATYEQYF.

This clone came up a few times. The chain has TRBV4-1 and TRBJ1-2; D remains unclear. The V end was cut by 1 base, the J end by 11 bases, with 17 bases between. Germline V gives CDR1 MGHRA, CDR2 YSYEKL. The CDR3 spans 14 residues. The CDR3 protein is CASSQGPLGDLYTF. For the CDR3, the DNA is TGCGCCAGCAGCCAAGGGCCCCTGGGCGACTTATACACCTTC.

The CDR3, as DNA: TGTGCCAGCAGTTATGACGGACAGGACCGCGATGAGCAGTTCTTC. It specifies CASSYDGQDRDEQFF. This chain joins TRBV6-2 or TRBV6-3 and TRBJ2-1; TRBD1 matches 7 bases. Germline V gene lookup returns CDR1 MNHEY and CDR2 SVGEGT. The V gene end was trimmed by 3 bases and the J gene end by 8 bases; junction bases not matched to a gene: 10. The CDR3 is 15 residues long.

CDR3 bases: TGTGCCAGCAGCAAACGGGACTCAAACAATGAGCAGTTCTTC. It encodes CASSKRDSNNEQFF. The chain has TRBV7-8 and TRBJ2-1, with a tentative D call TRBD2 (6 bases). This CDR3 contains 14 residues. Germline V lookup: CDR1 SGHVS, CDR2 FQNEAQ. The germline V and J ends were trimmed by 5 bases and 5 bases, with 13 bases remaining between them.

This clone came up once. Here the CDR3 DNA reads TGCGCCAGCAGCCAGTATAGAGATACACCTCAGGAACACTTT. This encodes CASSQYRDTPQEHF. The chain combines TRBV4-1 with TRBJ1-6; D unresolved. Germline V CDR1 and CDR2: MGHRA, YSYEKL. CDR3 size: 14 residues. With 3 bases removed from V and 19 bases from J, the gap between germline ends came to 22 bases.

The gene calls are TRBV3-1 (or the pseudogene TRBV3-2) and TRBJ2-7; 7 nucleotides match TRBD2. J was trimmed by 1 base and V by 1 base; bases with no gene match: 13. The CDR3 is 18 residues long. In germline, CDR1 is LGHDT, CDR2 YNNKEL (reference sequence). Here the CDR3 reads CASSQGLPHGGRSYEQYF. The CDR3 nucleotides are TGTGCCAGCAGCCAAGGGTTACCGCACGGCGGGAGATCCTACGAGCAGTACTTC.

DNA of the CDR3: TGCGCCAGCAGTGCCGCGCGCGAGGGCGAGCAGTACTTC. It is translated as CASSAAREGEQYF. This chain connects TRBV10-2 to TRBJ2-7, with D possibly being TRBD2 (5 bases). Germline V gene sequence: CDR1 WSHSY, CDR2 SAAADI. CDR3 length: 13 amino acids. The V gene lost 4 bases and the J gene lost 6 bases, with 13 bases spanning the gap.

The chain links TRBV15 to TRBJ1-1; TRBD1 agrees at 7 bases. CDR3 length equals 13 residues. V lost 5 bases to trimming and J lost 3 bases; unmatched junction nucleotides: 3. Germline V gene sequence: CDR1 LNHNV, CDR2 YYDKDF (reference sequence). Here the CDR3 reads CATSYQGDTEAFF. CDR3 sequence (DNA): TGTGCCACCAGCTACCAGGGGGACACTGAAGCTTTCTTT.

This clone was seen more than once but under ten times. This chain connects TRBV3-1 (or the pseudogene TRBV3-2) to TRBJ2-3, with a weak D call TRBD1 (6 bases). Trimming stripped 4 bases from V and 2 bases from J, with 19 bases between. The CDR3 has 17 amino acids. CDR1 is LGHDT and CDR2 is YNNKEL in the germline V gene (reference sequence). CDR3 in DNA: TGTGCCAGCAGCCCCTCCGACCGACAGGTAGTCACAGATACGCAGTATTTT. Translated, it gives CASSPSDRQVVTDTQYF.

The CDR3 protein is CASSAQAHTEAFF. The CDR3 nucleotides are TGTGCCAGCAGTGCGCAGGCACACACTGAAGCTTTCTTT. This chain connects TRBV2 to TRBJ1-1; D is undetermined. Germline V lookup: CDR1 SNHLY, CDR2 FYNNEI. The V and J ends lost 4 bases and 3 bases respectively, with 9 bases between them. The CDR3 consists of 13 residues.

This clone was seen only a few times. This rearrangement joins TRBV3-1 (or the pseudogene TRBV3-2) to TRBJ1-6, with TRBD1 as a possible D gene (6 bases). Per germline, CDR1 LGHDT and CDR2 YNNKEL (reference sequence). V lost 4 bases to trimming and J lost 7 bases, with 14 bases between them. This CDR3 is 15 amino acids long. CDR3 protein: CASSPSTGINSPLHF. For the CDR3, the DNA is TGTGCCAGCAGCCCAAGCACAGGGATCAATTCACCCCTCCACTTT.

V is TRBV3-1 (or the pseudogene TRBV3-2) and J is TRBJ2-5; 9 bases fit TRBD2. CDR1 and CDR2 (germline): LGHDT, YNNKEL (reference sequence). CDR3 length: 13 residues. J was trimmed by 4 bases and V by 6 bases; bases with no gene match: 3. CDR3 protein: CASRGLAGETQYF. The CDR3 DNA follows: TGTGCCAGCAGGGGACTAGCCGGAGAGACCCAGTACTTC.

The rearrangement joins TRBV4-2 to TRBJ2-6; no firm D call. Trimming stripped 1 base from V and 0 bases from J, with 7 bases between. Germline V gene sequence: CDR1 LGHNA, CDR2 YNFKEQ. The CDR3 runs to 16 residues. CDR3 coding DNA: TGTGCCAGCAGCCAAGTAGGGTCCTCTGGGGCCAACGTCCTGACTTTC. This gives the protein CASSQVGSSGANVLTF.

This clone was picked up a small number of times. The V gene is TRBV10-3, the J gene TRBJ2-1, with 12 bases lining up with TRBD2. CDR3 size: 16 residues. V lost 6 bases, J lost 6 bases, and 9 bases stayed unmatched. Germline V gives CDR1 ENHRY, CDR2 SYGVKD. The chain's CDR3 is CAIRRGLAGGGNEQFF. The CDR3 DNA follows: TGTGCCATCAGGCGAGGGCTAGCGGGAGGGGGCAATGAGCAGTTCTTC.

The chain's CDR3 is CASSPGREGRETQYF. The CDR3 coding sequence is TGTGCCAGCTCACCTGGCAGGGAGGGGCGTGAGACCCAGTACTTC. The V gene is TRBV18, the J gene TRBJ2-5; 7 bases fit TRBD2. CDR1 KGHSH and CDR2 LQKENI come from the germline V gene. The CDR3 consists of 15 residues. With 3 bases clipped from V and 5 bases from J, the junction kept 9 bases outside the gene matches.

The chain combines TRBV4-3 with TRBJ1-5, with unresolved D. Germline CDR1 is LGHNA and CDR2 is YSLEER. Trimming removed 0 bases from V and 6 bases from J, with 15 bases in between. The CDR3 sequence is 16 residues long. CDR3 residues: CASSQDLKGGGQPQHF. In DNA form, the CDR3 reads TGCGCCAGCAGCCAAGATTTGAAGGGTGGCGGTCAGCCCCAGCATTTT.

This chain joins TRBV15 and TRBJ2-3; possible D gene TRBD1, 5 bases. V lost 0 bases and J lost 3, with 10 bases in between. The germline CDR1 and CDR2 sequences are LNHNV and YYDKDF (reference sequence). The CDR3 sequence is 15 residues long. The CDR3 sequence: CATSREEPGTDTQYF. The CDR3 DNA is TGTGCCACCAGCAGAGAGGAGCCAGGGACAGATACGCAGTATTTT. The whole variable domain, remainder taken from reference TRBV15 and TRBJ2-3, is DAMVIQNPRYQVTQFGKPVTLSCSQTLNHNVMYWYQQKSSQAPKLLFHYYDKDFNNEADTPDNFQSRRPNTSFCFLDIRSPGLGDTAMYLCATSREEPGTDTQYFGPGTRLTVL.

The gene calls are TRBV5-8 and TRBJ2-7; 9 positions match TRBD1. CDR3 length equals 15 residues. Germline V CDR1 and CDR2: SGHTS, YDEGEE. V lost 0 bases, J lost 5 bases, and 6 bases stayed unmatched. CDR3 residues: CASSLVGTGLDEQYF. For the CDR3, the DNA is TGTGCCAGCAGCTTGGTCGGGACAGGGTTGGACGAGCAGTACTTC.

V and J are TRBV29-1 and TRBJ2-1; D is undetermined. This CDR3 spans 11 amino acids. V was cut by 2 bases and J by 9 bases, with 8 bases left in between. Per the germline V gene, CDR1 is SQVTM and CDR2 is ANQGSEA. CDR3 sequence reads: CSVESGGEQFF. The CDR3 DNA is TGCAGCGTTGAATCCGGTGGTGAGCAGTTCTTC.